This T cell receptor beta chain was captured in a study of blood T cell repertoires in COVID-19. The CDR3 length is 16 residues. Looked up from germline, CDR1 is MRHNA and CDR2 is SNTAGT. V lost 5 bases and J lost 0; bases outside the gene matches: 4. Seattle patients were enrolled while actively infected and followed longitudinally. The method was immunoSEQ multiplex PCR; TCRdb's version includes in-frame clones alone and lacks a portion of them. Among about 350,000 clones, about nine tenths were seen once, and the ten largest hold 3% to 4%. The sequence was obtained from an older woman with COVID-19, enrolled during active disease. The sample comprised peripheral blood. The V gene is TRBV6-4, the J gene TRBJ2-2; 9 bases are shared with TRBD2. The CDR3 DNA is TGTGCCAGCAGTTACAGCGGGGGGACGAACACCGGGGAGCTGTTTTTT. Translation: CASSYSGGTNTGELFF.